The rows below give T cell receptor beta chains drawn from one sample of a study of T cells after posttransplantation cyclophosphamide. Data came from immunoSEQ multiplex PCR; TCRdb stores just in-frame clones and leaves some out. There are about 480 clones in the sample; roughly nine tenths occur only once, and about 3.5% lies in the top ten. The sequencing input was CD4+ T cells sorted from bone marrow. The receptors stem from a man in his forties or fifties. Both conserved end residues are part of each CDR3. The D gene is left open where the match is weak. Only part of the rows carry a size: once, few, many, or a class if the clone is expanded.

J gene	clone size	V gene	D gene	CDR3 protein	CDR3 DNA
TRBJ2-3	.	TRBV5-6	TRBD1	CASSSRDRSPDTQYF	TGTGCCAGCAGTTCTCGGGACAGGTCGCCAGATACGCAGTATTTT
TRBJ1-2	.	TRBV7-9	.	CASSRTVLYGYTF	TGTGCCAGCAGCCGTACAGTCCTCTATGGCTACACCTTC
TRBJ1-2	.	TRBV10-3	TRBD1	CAISGQGLSSNYGYTF	TGTGCCATCAGCGGACAGGGGTTGAGTTCTAACTATGGCTACACCTTC
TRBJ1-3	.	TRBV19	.	CASSPRHSGNTIYF	TGTGCCAGTAGCCCGCGGCACTCTGGAAACACCATATATTTT
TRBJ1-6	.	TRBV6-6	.	CASSYSTRANSPLHF	TGTGCCAGCAGTTACTCGACCAGGGCGAATTCACCCCTCCACTTT
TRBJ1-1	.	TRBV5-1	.	CASSLDSLPNTEAFF	TGCGCCAGCAGCCTGGACAGTCTCCCGAACACTGAAGCTTTCTTT
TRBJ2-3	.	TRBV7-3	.	CASSSTSTDTQYF	TGTGCCAGCAGCTCCACTAGCACAGATACGCAGTATTTT
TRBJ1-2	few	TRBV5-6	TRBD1	CASSFLDRGFGGGYTF	TGTGCCAGCAGCTTCTTGGACAGGGGGTTTGGAGGTGGCTACACCTTC
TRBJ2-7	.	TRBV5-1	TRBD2	CASSLVERGADEQYF	TGCGCCAGCAGCTTGGTAGAGCGGGGGGCAGACGAGCAGTACTTC
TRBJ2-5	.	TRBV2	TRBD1	CASQGAGETQYF	TGTGCCAGCCAGGGGGCTGGGGAGACCCAGTACTTC
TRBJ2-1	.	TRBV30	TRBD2	CAWRGAGVNEQFF	TGTGCCTGGAGGGGAGCGGGGGTCAATGAGCAGTTCTTC
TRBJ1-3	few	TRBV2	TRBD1	CASRGQGGNTIYF	TGTGCCAGCAGGGGACAGGGAGGAAACACCATATATTTT
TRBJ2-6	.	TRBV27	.	CASSFWSGLSSGANVLTF	TGTGCCAGCAGTTTTTGGTCAGGCCTCAGCTCTGGGGCCAACGTCCTGACCTTC
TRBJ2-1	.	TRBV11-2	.	CASSLAPGGNNEQFF	TGTGCCAGCAGCTTAGCCCCAGGGGGGAATAATGAGCAGTTCTTC
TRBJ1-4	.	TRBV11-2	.	CASSFTGEKLFF	TGTGCCAGCAGCTTTACGGGGGAAAAACTGTTTTTT
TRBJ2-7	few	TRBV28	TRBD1	CASSLPDRGNYEQYF	TGTGCCAGCAGTTTACCCGACAGGGGGAACTACGAGCAGTACTTC
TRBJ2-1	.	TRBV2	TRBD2	CASTPRTSGIYEQFF	TGTGCCAGCACCCCCCGGACTAGCGGGATATATGAGCAGTTCTTC
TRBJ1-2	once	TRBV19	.	CASSTFSANYGYTF	TGTGCCAGTAGTACGTTTTCAGCTAACTATGGCTACACCTTC
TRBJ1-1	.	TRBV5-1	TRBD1	CASSWGWGQGSGAFF	TGCGCCAGCAGCTGGGGTTGGGGACAGGGTTCTGGGGCTTTCTTT
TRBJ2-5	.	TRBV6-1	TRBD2	CASSEARKRELREQYF	TGTGCCAGCAGTGAAGCTAGGAAGCGGGAGCTGCGGGAGCAGTACTTC
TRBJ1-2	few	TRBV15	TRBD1	CATSTYRGLGTF	TGTGCCACCAGCACATACAGGGGGCTGGGTACCTTC
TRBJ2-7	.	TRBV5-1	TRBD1	CASSIRQGSGEQYF	TGCGCCAGCAGCATTAGACAGGGCAGTGGCGAGCAGTACTTC
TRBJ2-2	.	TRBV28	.	CASSLKAGARTGELFF	TGTGCCAGCAGTTTAAAGGCAGGGGCGAGGACCGGGGAGCTGTTTTTT
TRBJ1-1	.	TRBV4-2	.	CASSPEGLGRNTEAFF	TGTGCCAGCAGCCCAGAGGGGCTTGGACGGAACACTGAAGCTTTCTTT
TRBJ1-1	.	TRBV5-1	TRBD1	CASSLYFEFRQGGMNTEAFF	TGCGCCAGCAGCTTGTATTTCGAATTTCGTCAGGGGGGCATGAACACTGAAGCTTTCTTT
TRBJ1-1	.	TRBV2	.	CASMGAPWTEAFF	TGTGCCAGCATGGGGGCGCCTTGGACTGAAGCTTTCTTT